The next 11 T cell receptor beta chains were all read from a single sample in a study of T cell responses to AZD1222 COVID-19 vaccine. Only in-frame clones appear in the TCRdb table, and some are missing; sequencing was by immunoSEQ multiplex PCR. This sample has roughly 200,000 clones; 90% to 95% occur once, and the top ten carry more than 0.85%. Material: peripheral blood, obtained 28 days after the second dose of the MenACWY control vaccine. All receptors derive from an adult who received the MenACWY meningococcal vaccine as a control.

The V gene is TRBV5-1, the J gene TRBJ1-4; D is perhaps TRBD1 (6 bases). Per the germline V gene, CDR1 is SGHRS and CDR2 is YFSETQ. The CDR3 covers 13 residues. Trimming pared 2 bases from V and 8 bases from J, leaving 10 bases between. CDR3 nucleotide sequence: TGCGCCAGCAGCTTTCAGGGGACAGAAAAACTGTTTTTT. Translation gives CASSFQGTEKLFF.

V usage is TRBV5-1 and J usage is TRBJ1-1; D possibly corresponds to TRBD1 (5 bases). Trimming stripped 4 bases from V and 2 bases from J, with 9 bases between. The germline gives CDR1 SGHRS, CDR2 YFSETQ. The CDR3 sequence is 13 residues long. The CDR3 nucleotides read TGCGCCAGCAGCACACGGGGCAACACTGAAGCTTTCTTT. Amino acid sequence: CASSTRGNTEAFF.

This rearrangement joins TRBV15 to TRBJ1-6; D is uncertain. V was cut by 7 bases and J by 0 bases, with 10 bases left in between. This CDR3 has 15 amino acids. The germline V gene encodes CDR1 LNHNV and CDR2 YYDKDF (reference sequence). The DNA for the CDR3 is TGTGCCACCAACGACCCAAGCTCCTATAATTCACCCCTCCACTTT. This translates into CATNDPSSYNSPLHF.

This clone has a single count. The CDR3 sequence: CAISWGDTDTQYF. For the CDR3, the DNA is TGTGCCATCTCCTGGGGGGACACAGATACGCAGTATTTT. The chain recombines TRBV10-3 with TRBJ2-3, with a tentative D call TRBD2 (6 bases). Germline assignment: CDR1 ENHRY and CDR2 SYGVKD. Trimming removed 8 bases from V and 2 bases from J, with 11 bases in between. The CDR3 extends over 13 amino acids.

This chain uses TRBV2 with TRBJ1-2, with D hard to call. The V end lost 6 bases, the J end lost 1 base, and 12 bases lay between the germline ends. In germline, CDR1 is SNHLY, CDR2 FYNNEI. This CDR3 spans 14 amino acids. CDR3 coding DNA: TGTGCCAGCAGGGCGGCAGCCCTTAACTATGGCTACACCTTC. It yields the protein CASRAAALNYGYTF.

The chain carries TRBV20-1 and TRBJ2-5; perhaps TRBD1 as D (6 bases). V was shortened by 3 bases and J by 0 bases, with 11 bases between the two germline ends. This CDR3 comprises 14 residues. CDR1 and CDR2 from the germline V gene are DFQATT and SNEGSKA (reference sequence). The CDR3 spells CSASSRDNQETQYF. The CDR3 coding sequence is TGCAGTGCTAGTAGTCGGGACAACCAAGAGACCCAGTACTTC.

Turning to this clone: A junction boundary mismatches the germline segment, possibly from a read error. CDR3 amino acids: CASSLGQGHYGYTF. The CDR3 DNA reads TGCGCCAGCAGCTTGGGACAGGGCCACTATGGCTACACCTTC. The V and J genes are TRBV5-5 and TRBJ1-2; 9 nucleotides agree with TRBD1. This CDR3 has 14 residues. The germline V gene has CDR1 SGHKS and CDR2 YYEKEE (reference sequence).

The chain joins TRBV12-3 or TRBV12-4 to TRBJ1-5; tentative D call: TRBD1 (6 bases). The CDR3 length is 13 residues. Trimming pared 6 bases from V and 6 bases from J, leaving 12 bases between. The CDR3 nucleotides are TGTGCCAGCAGCCCGGAGGGGGGTCAGCCCCAGCATTTT. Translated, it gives CASSPEGGQPQHF.

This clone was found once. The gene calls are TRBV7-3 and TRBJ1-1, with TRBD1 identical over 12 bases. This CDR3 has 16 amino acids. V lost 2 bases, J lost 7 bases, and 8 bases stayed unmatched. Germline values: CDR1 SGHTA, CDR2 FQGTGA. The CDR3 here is CASSLDGTGGGSEAFF. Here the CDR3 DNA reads TGTGCCAGCAGCTTAGATGGGACAGGGGGCGGAAGTGAAGCTTTCTTT.

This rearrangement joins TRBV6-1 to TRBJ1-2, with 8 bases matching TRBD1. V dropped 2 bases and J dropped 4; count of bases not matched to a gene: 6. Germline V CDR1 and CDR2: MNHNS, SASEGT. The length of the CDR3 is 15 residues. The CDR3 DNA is TGTGCCAGCAGTGAAAGGGCAGGGGGCGCCTATGGCTACACCTTC. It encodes CASSERAGGAYGYTF.

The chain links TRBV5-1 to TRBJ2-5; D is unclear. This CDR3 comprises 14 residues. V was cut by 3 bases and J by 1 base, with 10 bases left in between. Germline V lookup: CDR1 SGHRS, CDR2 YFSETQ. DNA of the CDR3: TGCGCCAGCAGCTCAGGACGGATCCAAGAGACCCAGTACTTC. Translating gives CASSSGRIQETQYF. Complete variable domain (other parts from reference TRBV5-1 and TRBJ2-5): KAGVTQTPRYLIKTRGQQVTLSCSPISGHRSVSWYQQTPGQGLQFLFEYFSETQRNKGNFPGRFSGRQFSNSRSEMNVSTLELGDSALYLCASSSGRIQETQYFGPGTRLLVL.